This T cell receptor beta chain comes out of a study of cytomegalovirus exposure and HLA in healthy donors. Study-level points and caveats: Altogether, about 160 TCR beta chains were recorded as cytomegalovirus-associated. Common viral pathogens (according to a later analysis) appeared linked to several of the most significant clusters. Donors were assumed by presence/absence analyses to have roughly uniform sequencing depth.

The PCR used 60 Vbeta and 13 Jbeta primers. Libraries were prepared by immunoSEQ multiplex PCR; TCRdb keeps only in-frame clonotypes and omits some of them. In the table there are 150,000 or so clones, roughly 70% of which are singletons. Worth noting for this clone: The antigen is not known.

Sequenced material: PBMCs. This sequence was found in a man aged 35 to 55 in good health and CMV-seropositive.

The CDR3 nucleotides are TGCGCCAGCAGCTTGGGGCCCCTGACAACCTACGAGCAGTACTTC. Amino acids: CASSLGPLTTYEQYF. The V call is TRBV5-1, the J call TRBJ2-7; D not certain. Trimming removed 0 bases from V and 2 bases from J, with 12 bases in between. Germline V lookup: CDR1 SGHRS, CDR2 YFSETQ. CDR3 length equals 15 residues.